Presented here are 20 T cell receptor beta chains from one specimen sequenced in a study of T and B cells in COVID-19 patients (dated by TCRdb to between 2020 and 2021). Sequencing relied on an Illumina MiSeq. Multiplex PCR with BIOMED2 TRB-A/B primer pools was used to amplify the TRB rearrangements. TCRdb reanalyzed the raw reads on its own, using fastp at Q25 for trimming and MiXCR for clone calling, and kept in-frame beta chains. Identical CDR3 proteins give one entry, which carries the most common genes and DNA. The sample includes several thousand distinct CDR3 sequences, with 21% observed a single time. Under 4% of the sample belongs to the ten largest clones. Genomic DNA extracted from blood was used in amounts of roughly 220-500 ng for amplification of TRB repertoires. The sample taken for sequencing was blood. Receptors originate from a human donor with active COVID-19.

This chain uses TRBV5-6 with TRBJ1-2, with D possibly matching TRBD1 (5 bases). This CDR3 comprises 14 residues. Germline V CDR1 and CDR2: SGHDT, YYEEEE. The ends were cut back, 2 bases at V and 3 bases at J, with 11 bases in the middle. The CDR3 DNA reads TGTGCCAGCAGCTTAGCATCCAGGGACTATGGCTACACCTTC. Protein sequence: CASSLASRDYGYTF.

The chain is built from TRBV20-1 and TRBJ2-7, with D hard to call. Germline V gene data show CDR1 as DFQATT and CDR2 as SNEGSKA (reference sequence). CDR3 size: 14 residues. V was pared by 0 bases and J by 3 bases, with 12 bases between. The CDR3 bases are TGCAGTGCTAGAGATCTGGTGATAAACTACGAGCAGTACTTC. This translates into CSARDLVINYEQYF.

By sample share, this clonotype is medium-sized (0.01 to 0.1%). The chain joins TRBV19 to TRBJ2-7; unclear D gene. This CDR3 is 14 amino acids long. CDR1 is LNHDA, CDR2 SQIVND, per germline (reference sequence). Deletions cut 5 bases from V and 1 base from J, with 12 bases between. The CDR3 coding sequence is TGTGCCAGTAGTCTGACGGATGGATCCTACGAGCAGTACTTC. Its translation is CASSLTDGSYEQYF. Looking up the rest from reference TRBV19 and TRBJ2-7 gives the full variable domain: DGGITQSPKYLFRKEGQNVTLSCEQNLNHDAMYWYRQDPGQGLRLIYYSQIVNDFQKGDIAEGYSVSREKKESFPLTVTSAQKNPTAFYLCASSLTDGSYEQYFGPGTRLTVT.

Comment on this clonotype: The junction departs from the called germline gene at one end, perhaps through a read error. The V gene is TRBV7-9, the J gene TRBJ1-5; D not certain. The germline V gene encodes CDR1 SEHNR and CDR2 FQNEAQ (reference sequence). The CDR3 extends over 14 amino acids. CDR3 region: CASSREDWNRPQHF. The CDR3 region has the DNA TGTGCCAGCAGCCGAGAGGACTGGAATCGGCCCCAGCATTTT.

This clonotype is medium-sized by share. The V gene is TRBV12-3 or TRBV12-4, the J gene TRBJ2-3, with 11 bases fitting TRBD2. V was pared by 6 bases and J by 14 bases, with 10 bases of the junction left unmatched. CDR3 length: 13 residues. CDR3 amino acids: CASRISRLAGPYF. The CDR3, as DNA: TGTGCCAGCAGAATTTCCCGACTAGCGGGGCCGTATTTT.

This clonotype is termed large. V is TRBV19 and J is TRBJ2-3; the match to TRBD2 covers 7 bases. The CDR3 covers 14 residues. V trimming: 7 bases; J trimming: 1 base; junction bases outside the gene matches: 5. CDR1 and CDR2 from the germline V gene are LNHDA and SQIVND (reference sequence). This chain's CDR3 is CASTPREGTDTQYF. DNA for the CDR3: TGTGCCAGTACACCCCGGGAGGGCACAGATACGCAGTATTTT.

This clonotype appeared a few times. V is TRBV7-2 and J is TRBJ1-5; no firm D call. The V gene lost 1 base and the J gene lost 9 bases, with 7 bases spanning the gap. CDR3 length: 12 residues. Germline V CDR1 and CDR2: SGHTA, FQGNSA. CDR3: CASSLGLGPQHF. In DNA form, the CDR3 reads TGTGCCAGCAGCTTAGGTTTAGGGCCCCAGCATTTT.

This clonotype was seen only a few times. This chain links TRBV5-6 with TRBJ2-3; TRBD1 might be the D (6 bases). Trimming removed 3 bases from V and 6 bases from J, with 17 bases in between. CDR3 length equals 15 residues. Germline V lookup: CDR1 SGHDT, CDR2 YYEEEE. This CDR3 is CASSSRDKGGDTQYF. The CDR3 region has the DNA TGTGCCAGCAGCTCCCGGGACAAGGGTGGGGATACGCAGTATTTT.

This clonotype was counted between two and nine times. CDR3 bases: TGTGCCAGCAGCAAGAGGACTAGCGGGTCTTACGAGCAGTACTTC. Protein: CASSKRTSGSYEQYF. J is TRBJ2-7 and V is TRBV28; 11 positions agree with TRBD2. The CDR3 runs to 15 residues. The V and J ends lost 6 bases and 4 bases, in that order; junction bases with no gene match: 8. Germline loops: CDR1 MDHEN, CDR2 SYDVKM.

The CDR3: CASRGTGGVTDTQYF. The DNA for the CDR3 is TGTGCCAGCAGGGGGACAGGGGGCGTCACAGATACGCAGTATTTT. V is TRBV7-9 and J is TRBJ2-3; 12 positions agree with TRBD1. Germline CDR1 and CDR2: SEHNR and FQNEAQ (reference sequence). Trimming removed 6 bases from V and 2 bases from J; junction bases left unmatched: 3. This CDR3 contains 15 residues.

In this sample, this clonotype turned up many times. This sequence joins TRBV6-2 or TRBV6-3 and TRBJ2-7; TRBD1 aligns across 10 bases. Looked up from germline, CDR1 is MNHEY and CDR2 is SVGEGT. The trim removed 6 bases at V and 6 bases at J, leaving 8 bases unmatched. This CDR3 spans 14 amino acids. This CDR3 is CASRGTGEGREQYF. CDR3 coding DNA: TGTGCCAGCAGGGGGACAGGGGAGGGGCGCGAGCAGTACTTC.

In this sample, this clonotype is medium-sized (0.01 to 0.1%). The V gene is TRBV6-1, the J gene TRBJ1-6; weak D call: TRBD1 (5 bases). The V gene lost 2 bases and the J gene lost 12 bases, with 20 bases spanning the gap. The CDR3 loop spans 16 amino acids. Germline-derived CDR1 and CDR2 are MNHNS and SASEGT. CDR3 loop: CASSEYEGLIQIPLHF. For the CDR3, the DNA is TGTGCCAGCAGTGAATATGAGGGGTTGATCCAAATACCCCTCCACTTT.

This rearrangement joins TRBV12-5 to TRBJ1-5; D is unresolved. V gave up 5 bases and J gave up 3 bases, with 8 bases separating them. Germline V gene lookup returns CDR1 LGHNT and CDR2 FRNRAP. CDR3 length equals 13 residues. This chain's CDR3 is CASGVGPNQPQHF. As DNA, the CDR3 is TGTGCTAGTGGTGTCGGTCCCAATCAGCCCCAGCATTTT.

Within the sample, this clonotype is medium-sized. The chain couples TRBV27 to TRBJ2-3; D not certain. Germline assignment: CDR1 MNHEY and CDR2 SMNVEV (reference sequence). V was shortened by 3 bases and J by 1 base, with 11 bases between the two germline ends. This CDR3 is built from 15 residues. CDR3 loop: CASSFKLRGTDTQYF. In nucleotides, the CDR3 is TGTGCCAGCAGTTTCAAACTACGCGGCACAGATACGCAGTATTTT.

The rearrangement joins TRBV20-1 to TRBJ2-1; possibly TRBD1 for D (6 bases). With 7 bases removed from V and 13 bases from J, the gap between germline ends came to 17 bases. This CDR3 is 11 amino acids long. In germline, CDR1 is DFQATT, CDR2 SNEGSKA (reference sequence). The CDR3 DNA follows: TGCAGTGTAAACCGACCGGGACATCAGTTCTTC. Translation gives CSVNRPGHQFF.

The chain employs TRBV4-2 and TRBJ2-1; D is unresolved. CDR1 is LGHNA, CDR2 YNFKEQ, per germline. The V and J ends lost 0 bases and 5 bases respectively, with 11 bases between them. CDR3 length: 15 residues. The CDR3 bases are TGTGCCAGCAGCCAAGATTGGGATTTCGACAATGAGCAGTTCTTC. It yields the protein CASSQDWDFDNEQFF.

By share, this clonotype ranks as medium-sized. V gene TRBV6-5 combines with J gene TRBJ1-2; no firm D call. The CDR3 is 15 residues long. From germline, CDR1 is MNHEY and CDR2 SVGAGI. The V end was cut by 5 bases, the J end by 8 bases, with 21 bases between. The CDR3 DNA reads TGTGCCAGCAGTACCATCTATGATCTCGACGGGGGCTACACCTTC. This sequence encodes CASSTIYDLDGGYTF.

The chain combines TRBV6-2 or TRBV6-3 with TRBJ1-1; D ambiguous. In germline, CDR1 is MNHEY, CDR2 SVGEGT. V lost 0 bases, J lost 6 bases, and 2 bases lay in between. The CDR3 loop spans 11 amino acids. CDR3 in DNA: TGTGCCAGCAGTTACTCGGCTGAAGCTTTCTTT. This sequence encodes CASSYSAEAFF.

This chain uses TRBV4-3 with TRBJ1-3, with D hard to call. CDR3 length: 16 amino acids. The V gene lost 0 bases and the J gene lost 0 bases, with 9 bases spanning the gap. CDR1 is LGHNA, CDR2 YSLEER, per germline. DNA for the CDR3: TGCGCCAGCAGCCAAGACCCGGTCATCTCTGGAAACACCATATATTTT. This codes for CASSQDPVISGNTIYF.

This clonotype has more than one count but fewer than ten. V and J are TRBV5-1 and TRBJ1-1, with 7 bases fitting TRBD1. The CDR3 has 16 amino acids. V was pared by 2 bases and J by 2 bases, with 9 bases of the junction left unmatched. Germline values: CDR1 SGHRS, CDR2 YFSETQ. CDR3 protein: CASSLSPTGANTEAFF. The CDR3, as DNA: TGCGCCAGCAGCTTATCTCCAACAGGGGCTAACACTGAAGCTTTCTTT.